The next 30 T cell receptor beta chains were all read from a single sample in a study of T cell responses to AZD1222 COVID-19 vaccine. Data came from immunoSEQ multiplex PCR; TCRdb stores just in-frame clones and leaves some out. The sample lists roughly 100,000 clones, 91% occurring once. The specimen was peripheral blood, collected 28 days after the second AZD1222 dose. The receptors derive from an adult who received the AZD1222 COVID-19 vaccine.

This sequence joins TRBV9 and TRBJ2-7; the D call may be TRBD1 or TRBD2 (5 bases each). The germline CDR1 and CDR2 sequences are SGDLS and YYNGEE. There are 14 residues in the CDR3. V was trimmed by 0 bases and J by 5 bases, leaving 12 bases between them. CDR3 in DNA: TGTGCCAGCAGCGTAGATCCGGGACCGAACGAGCAGTACTTC. Translation: CASSVDPGPNEQYF.

The CDR3 loop reads CSASLAGHYEQYF. CDR3 sequence (DNA): TGCAGTGCTAGTCTTGCGGGGCACTACGAGCAGTACTTC. The rearrangement links TRBV20-1 to TRBJ2-7, with D possibly matching TRBD2 (6 bases). The CDR3 spans 13 residues. V was cut by 3 bases and J by 3 bases, with 12 bases left in between. CDR1 and CDR2 from the germline V gene are DFQATT and SNEGSKA (reference sequence).

The chain couples TRBV4-1 to TRBJ2-3, with 11 positions matching TRBD2. J lost 1 base, V lost 4 bases, and 1 base had no gene match. CDR3 length: 15 residues. Germline V CDR1 and CDR2: MGHRA, YSYEKL. The CDR3 sequence is CASSLLAGGTDTQYF. CDR3 coding DNA: TGCGCCAGCAGCCTACTAGCGGGGGGCACAGATACGCAGTATTTT.

The rearrangement links TRBV28 to TRBJ2-7, with 9 bases matching TRBD1. V lost 8 bases, J lost 4 bases, and 15 bases stayed unmatched. Germline V gene data show CDR1 as MDHEN and CDR2 as SYDVKM. CDR3 size: 16 residues. CDR3 protein: CASPPSGTGPLYEQYF. CDR3 in DNA: TGTGCCAGCCCACCCTCCGGGACAGGGCCTCTATACGAGCAGTACTTC.

The chain carries TRBV9 and TRBJ2-3; 8 nucleotides line up with TRBD2. Trimming cost V 3 bases and J 2 bases; bases outside gene matches: 5. CDR3 length: 15 residues. Germline V gene sequence: CDR1 SGDLS, CDR2 YYNGEE. The CDR3 here is CASSETSGFTDTQYF. Written as DNA, the CDR3 is TGTGCCAGCAGCGAAACTAGCGGCTTCACAGATACGCAGTATTTT.

The chain uses TRBV7-2 and TRBJ2-2; tentatively, D is TRBD1 (6 bases). Germline CDR1 SGHTA, CDR2 FQGNSA. V was clipped by 3 bases and J by 5 bases, with 10 bases between them. CDR3 length: 14 residues. The CDR3 loop reads CASSFWTETGELFF. The CDR3 region has the DNA TGTGCCAGCAGCTTCTGGACAGAAACCGGGGAGCTGTTTTTT.

The rearrangement uses TRBV12-3 or TRBV12-4 and TRBJ2-5; D not certain. V gave up 4 bases and J gave up 2 bases, with 5 bases separating them. This CDR3 is 12 amino acids long. DNA for the CDR3: TGTGCCAGCAGTTCTATACAAGAGACCCAGTACTTC. It is translated as CASSSIQETQYF.

Remarks on this clone: The limits of the CDR3 on the DNA are not certain, so only TCRdb's listed CDR3 is given. The chain employs TRBV6-5 and TRBJ2-1; the table's D gene call, TRBD1, was not cross checked with the DNA. The V gene's germline CDR1 is MNHEY and CDR2 SVGAGI. The CDR3 adds up to 13 amino acids, both ends counted. The CDR3 sequence: CASSSSTGNEQFF.

The chain is built from TRBV5-1 and TRBJ2-5; D ambiguous. Germline lookup yields CDR1 SGHRS and CDR2 YFSETQ. The CDR3 is 13 residues long. Deletions cut 3 bases from V and 5 bases from J, with 11 bases between. CDR3 amino acids: CASSSDGGETQYF. CDR3 coding DNA: TGCGCCAGCAGCTCTGACGGTGGGGAGACCCAGTACTTC.

This clone came up once. The junction and the germline gene differ at one end; a read error may be behind it. This sequence joins TRBV29-1 and TRBJ1-1, with D uncertain. Germline loops: CDR1 SQVTM, CDR2 ANQGSEA. The CDR3 runs 11 residues. CDR3 in amino acids: CSALRVQEDIF. The CDR3, as DNA: TGCAGCGCCCTCCGGGTCCAGGAGGATATCTTT.

The V and J genes are TRBV6-5 and TRBJ2-1; 14 bases align to TRBD2. This CDR3 comprises 15 residues. The J segment lost 8 bases and the V segment lost 6 bases, leaving 6 bases of the junction unmatched. Germline V gene sequence: CDR1 MNHEY, CDR2 SVGAGI. CDR3 sequence reads: CASSRGLAGVHEQFF. CDR3 DNA: TGTGCCAGCAGCCGGGGACTAGCGGGAGTTCATGAGCAGTTCTTC.

The rearrangement joins TRBV3-1 (or the pseudogene TRBV3-2) to TRBJ1-2, with D unresolved. Germline V gene sequence: CDR1 LGHDT, CDR2 YNNKEL (reference sequence). The germline V and J ends were trimmed by 2 bases and 11 bases, with 15 bases remaining between them. This CDR3 has 13 amino acids. The CDR3 here is CASSQNSRGGYTF. The CDR3 nucleotides are TGTGCCAGCAGCCAAAATTCCCGTGGAGGGTACACCTTC.

The chain is built from TRBV10-3 and TRBJ1-5, with 7 bases matching TRBD1. In germline, CDR1 is ENHRY, CDR2 SYGVKD. The V gene end was trimmed by 0 bases and the J gene end by 2 bases; junction bases not matched to a gene: 4. This CDR3 has 16 residues. The CDR3 bases are TGTGCCATCAGTGAGTCAGGAGGGGGCGGCAATCAGCCCCAGCATTTT. It codes for CAISESGGGGNQPQHF.

The chain has TRBV5-1 and TRBJ2-7; the match to TRBD2 covers 14 bases. There are 22 residues in the CDR3. Germline V gene sequence: CDR1 SGHRS, CDR2 YFSETQ. V shed 4 bases, J shed 1 base, and the junction held 22 bases outside the gene matches. The CDR3 spells CASSRGDSAGTSGRTRSYEQYF. CDR3 sequence (DNA): TGCGCCAGCAGCCGAGGGGATTCGGCCGGGACTAGCGGGAGAACTCGTTCCTACGAGCAGTACTTC.

The rearrangement joins TRBV19 to TRBJ1-5, with 7 bases identical to TRBD1. CDR3 size: 14 residues. Germline assignment: CDR1 LNHDA and CDR2 SQIVND (reference sequence). V lost 10 bases, J lost 5 bases, and 11 bases stayed unmatched. The DNA of the CDR3 is TGTGCCACCATCGACAGGGAACGGGATCAGCCCCAGCATTTT. This encodes CATIDRERDQPQHF.

The chain has TRBV2 and TRBJ2-7; D remains ambiguous. Germline loops: CDR1 SNHLY, CDR2 FYNNEI. Between the trimmed V and J ends, which lost 6 bases and 0 bases, there was a span of 9 bases. The CDR3 length is 13 residues. The CDR3 DNA is TGTGCCAGCAGGCAGGCGCCCTCCTACGAGCAGTACTTC. This codes for CASRQAPSYEQYF. Full variable domain (outside the CDR3, taken from reference TRBV2 and TRBJ2-7): EPEVTQTPSHQVTQMGQEVILRCVPISNHLYFYWYRQILGQKVEFLVSFYNNEISEKSEIFDDQFSVERPDGSNFTLKIRSTKLEDSAMYFCASRQAPSYEQYFGPGTRLTVT.

The V call is TRBV5-5, the J call TRBJ2-7, with D hard to call. Germline V CDR1 and CDR2: SGHKS, YYEKEE (reference sequence). V was trimmed by 4 bases and J by 0 bases, leaving 11 bases between them. The CDR3 contains 14 residues. CDR3 nucleotide sequence: TGTGCCAGCAGCCTCGTTGGTGGCTCCTACGAGCAGTACTTC. Translation: CASSLVGGSYEQYF.

This chain connects TRBV5-1 to TRBJ2-6; D might be TRBD2 (6 bases). Germline V gives CDR1 SGHRS, CDR2 YFSETQ. Trimming cost V 7 bases and J 2 bases, with 10 bases left between them. This CDR3 has 14 amino acids. The CDR3, as DNA: TGCGCCAGCTCAGGAGGGGCTGGGGCCAACGTCCTGACTTTC. Protein sequence: CASSGGAGANVLTF.

The chain uses TRBV28 and TRBJ2-2, with 9 bases aligning to TRBD1. Germline trimming cut 5 bases from V and 6 bases from J; bases unmatched to any gene: 7. The CDR3 runs to 15 residues. Per germline, CDR1 MDHEN and CDR2 SYDVKM. The CDR3 DNA reads as TGTGCCAGCAGTCCAGGGACAGGGTGGGCCGGGGAGCTGTTTTTT. Translating gives CASSPGTGWAGELFF.

J is TRBJ2-7 and V is TRBV11-2; D remains ambiguous. Germline lookup yields CDR1 SGHAT and CDR2 FQNNGV. V lost 6 bases, J lost 0 bases, and 15 bases lay in between. CDR3 length: 15 amino acids. CDR3 loop: CASSNGIQSSYEQYF. CDR3 sequence (DNA): TGTGCCAGCAGTAACGGAATTCAGAGCTCCTACGAGCAGTACTTC.

The chain couples TRBV6-6 to TRBJ2-1; D might be TRBD1 or TRBD2, each matching 5 bases. This CDR3 has 12 residues. Trimming left V 3 bases short and J 7 bases short, with 7 bases between. Germline loops: CDR1 MNHNY, CDR2 SVGAGI (reference sequence). The DNA of the CDR3 is TGTGCCAGCAGTTATGAGGGGAATGAGCAGTTCTTC. It specifies CASSYEGNEQFF.

The DNA of the CDR3 is TGTGCCAGCAGTTTAACAAAAGGGACTAGCGACTACGAGCAGTACTTC. As protein: CASSLTKGTSDYEQYF. The gene calls are TRBV27 and TRBJ2-7, with 10 bases identical to TRBD2. This CDR3 region has 16 residues. Germline-derived CDR1 and CDR2 are MNHEY and SMNVEV (reference sequence). V was clipped by 2 bases and J by 3 bases; unmatched bases: 7.

The V call is TRBV2, the J call TRBJ1-6, with no clear D. The germline V gene has CDR1 SNHLY and CDR2 FYNNEI. Trimming removed 8 bases at V and 8 bases at J, with 13 bases between. CDR3 size: 13 residues. The chain's CDR3 is CASEAGGDSPLHF. The CDR3 DNA sequence: TGTGCCAGCGAGGCAGGTGGCGATTCACCCCTCCACTTT.

The gene calls are TRBV2 and TRBJ1-5; maybe TRBD1 (5 bases). V lost 7 bases, J lost 3 bases, and 16 bases lay in between. This CDR3 has 15 residues. Per the germline V gene, CDR1 is SNHLY and CDR2 is FYNNEI. Here the CDR3 DNA reads TGTGCCAGCACCCCATGGGGGGGAAACAATCAGCCCCAGCATTTT. Translating gives CASTPWGGNNQPQHF.

This clone was observed a single time. The chain has TRBV10-3 and TRBJ2-1; tentatively, D is TRBD2 (6 bases). Germline V gene sequence: CDR1 ENHRY, CDR2 SYGVKD. V gave up 4 bases and J gave up 7 bases, with 8 bases separating them. The CDR3 is made up of 12 amino acids. The CDR3 DNA is TGTGCCATCAGTGGAGGAGGGAATGAGCAGTTCTTC. Translated: CAISGGGNEQFF.

This rearrangement joins TRBV12-2 to TRBJ2-1; the table calls TRBD2, which could not be checked here. TRBV12-2 is noted as a pseudogene. CDR3 length equals 17 residues. The CDR3 protein is CASRLADIVFPGGEQFF. The CDR3 DNA reads as TGTGCAAGTCGCTTAGCGGATATAGTTTTTCCCGGAGGTGAGCAGTTCTTC.

The V gene is TRBV24-1, the J gene TRBJ2-1; possible D gene TRBD2, 5 bases. From germline, CDR1 is KGHDR and CDR2 SFDVKD. The CDR3 runs 16 residues. V lost 4 bases and J lost 4, with 16 bases in between. As DNA, the CDR3 is TGTGCCACCAGTGACAGCGGAACCTTTCGGTACAATGAGCAGTTCTTC. Translated: CATSDSGTFRYNEQFF.

The chain uses TRBV2 and TRBJ1-5, with 11 bases identical to TRBD1. The CDR3 is 18 amino acids. The junction had 11 bases not matched to a gene; V was cut back by 4 bases and J by 3 bases. Germline V lookup: CDR1 SNHLY, CDR2 FYNNEI. The CDR3, as DNA: TGTGCCAGCAGTGCCTGGGAGGGACAGGGGGTTTACAATCAGCCCCAGCATTTT. Its protein is CASSAWEGQGVYNQPQHF.

The CDR3 nucleotides read TGTGCCAGTAGTATGATGACCAGAAACACCATATATTTT. It specifies CASSMMTRNTIYF. V is TRBV19 and J is TRBJ1-3; no definite D call. The CDR3 consists of 13 residues. Trimming left V 3 bases short and J 5 bases short, with 8 bases between. Germline assignment: CDR1 LNHDA and CDR2 SQIVND (reference sequence).

The CDR3 bases are TGTGCCACCAGCAGAGATAAAGGGGACACCGGGGAGCTGTTTTTT. It specifies CATSRDKGDTGELFF. The rearrangement uses TRBV15 and TRBJ2-2; TRBD1 is a possible D gene (5 bases). Per the germline V gene, CDR1 is LNHNV and CDR2 is YYDKDF (reference sequence). The germline V and J ends were trimmed by 0 bases and 3 bases, with 8 bases remaining between them. This CDR3 spans 15 amino acids.